What follows are 24 T cell receptor beta chains derived from one specimen sequenced in a study of blood T cells in healthy people across ages. Using a J-beta primer mix together with a sample-barcoded 5' primer, a second PCR was run for roughly 6 to 12 cycles. One entry per CDR3 protein results from TCRdb running MiXCR on the 5' RACE reads. The sample lists approximately 800,000 distinct CDR3 sequences; about 34% were seen once. The material sequenced was blood. The receptors derive from a man in his late teens or twenties in good health.

The CDR3 reads CASSPSPNEKLFF. DNA of the CDR3: TGTGCCAGCAGCCCGTCTCCGAATGAAAAACTGTTTTTT. The rearrangement uses TRBV3-1 and TRBJ1-4; D uncertain. The CDR3 runs 13 residues. Trimming took 4 bases from V and 5 from J, leaving 8 bases between them. In germline, CDR1 is LGHDT, CDR2 YNNKEL (reference sequence).

V usage is TRBV7-9 and J usage is TRBJ1-2; D call uncertain. V lost 4 bases and J lost 8, with 14 bases in between. The CDR3 sequence is 13 residues long. Germline lookup yields CDR1 SEHNR and CDR2 FQNEAQ (reference sequence). CDR3 nucleotides: TGTGCCAGCAGCTCTCCGAGGGAAAGCGGCTACACCTTC. It yields the protein CASSSPRESGYTF. The entire variable domain, with the rest obtained from reference TRBV7-9 and TRBJ1-2, is as follows: DTGVSQNPRHKITKRGQNVTFRCDPISEHNRLYWYRQTLGQGPEFLTYFQNEAQLEKSRLLSDRFSAERPKGSFSTLEIQRTEQGDSAMYLCASSSPRESGYTFGSGTRLTVV.

This chain uses TRBV7-8 with TRBJ1-2, with D tentatively TRBD1 (5 bases). CDR3 size: 16 residues. V shed 1 base and J shed 1 base, with 13 bases lying between them. Germline values: CDR1 SGHVS, CDR2 FQNEAQ. CDR3 nucleotide sequence: TGTGCCAGCAGCTTAGTCAGCGGGGGTAGTAACTATGGCTACACCTTC. The encoded protein is CASSLVSGGSNYGYTF.

The chain recombines TRBV5-1 with TRBJ1-1; D perhaps matches TRBD1 (5 bases). Germline loops: CDR1 SGHRS, CDR2 YFSETQ. With 0 bases removed from V and 1 base from J, the gap between germline ends came to 10 bases. CDR3 length: 15 residues. The DNA of the CDR3 is TGCGCCAGCAGCTTGGATGGACACTCGAACACTGAAGCTTTCTTT. This translates into CASSLDGHSNTEAFF. Drawing the rest from reference TRBV5-1 and TRBJ1-1, the complete variable domain is KAGVTQTPRYLIKTRGQQVTLSCSPISGHRSVSWYQQTPGQGLQFLFEYFSETQRNKGNFPGRFSGRQFSNSRSEMNVSTLELGDSALYLCASSLDGHSNTEAFFGQGTRLTVV.

V is TRBV20-1 and J is TRBJ1-1, with D possibly being TRBD1 (6 bases). The germline gives CDR1 DFQATT, CDR2 SNEGSKA (reference sequence). The CDR3 sequence is 12 residues long. Trimming stripped 8 bases from V and 3 bases from J, with 13 bases between. In nucleotides, the CDR3 is TGCAGTCATAGGGGGGCGGACACTGAAGCTTTCTTT. Translating gives CSHRGADTEAFF.

With regard to this clonotype: A much larger clone lies one base from this, so it may be a read error. V is TRBV7-3 and J is TRBJ2-1; D assignment may be TRBD1 or TRBD2 (5 bases each). The J call is in doubt because the DNA end fits TRBJ2-7 better. CDR1 is SGHTA, CDR2 FQGTGA, per germline. CDR3 size: 17 residues. Written as DNA, the CDR3 is TGTGCCAGCAGCTTAGGACCTGGGACCGACTCCTACAATGAGCAGTACTTC. This encodes CASSLGPGTDSYNEQYF.

This clonotype has a single count. The chain carries TRBV29-1 and TRBJ2-1; D may be TRBD2 (6 bases). Deletions cut 7 bases from V and 7 bases from J, with 14 bases between. The CDR3 runs 12 residues. The germline gives CDR1 SQVTM, CDR2 ANQGSEA. The chain's CDR3 is CSARTAGNEQFF. DNA for the CDR3: TGCAGCGCTCGGACCGCGGGGAATGAGCAGTTCTTC.

The chain has TRBV2 and TRBJ2-3; 9 nucleotides agree with TRBD2. Germline lookup yields CDR1 SNHLY and CDR2 FYNNEI. There are 15 residues in the CDR3. The J segment lost 2 bases and the V segment lost 8 bases, leaving 8 bases of the junction unmatched. The CDR3 DNA follows: TGTGCCAGCGGTACTAGCGGGCCGAACACAGATACGCAGTATTTT. It is translated as CASGTSGPNTDTQYF.

This clonotype was recorded at least ten times. This chain connects TRBV7-2 to TRBJ2-1; tentatively, D is TRBD1 or TRBD2 (5 bases each). The CDR3 contains 14 residues. Germline V gene sequence: CDR1 SGHTA, CDR2 FQGNSA. V lost 2 bases to trimming and J lost 8 bases, with 13 bases between them. CDR3 protein: CASSLPGPRDEQFF. The CDR3 DNA is TGTGCCAGCAGCTTACCGGGACCCAGGGATGAGCAGTTCTTC. Using reference TRBV7-2 and TRBJ2-1 for the parts outside the CDR3, the full variable domain is GAGVSQSPSNKVTEKGKDVELRCDPISGHTALYWYRQSLGQGLEFLIYFQGNSAPDKSGLPSDRFSAERTGGSVSTLTIQRTQQEDSAVYLCASSLPGPRDEQFFGPGTRLTVL.

The rearrangement uses TRBV5-1 and TRBJ1-2, with D perhaps TRBD1 (5 bases). Germline CDR1 is SGHRS and CDR2 is YFSETQ. This CDR3 is 15 amino acids long. Trimming left V 4 bases short and J 2 bases short, with 15 bases between. CDR3 nucleotides: TGCGCCAGCAGCCTAGCAGTGGGGGAAAACTATGGCTACACCTTC. Its translation: CASSLAVGENYGYTF.

This clonotype has more than one count but fewer than ten. V and J are TRBV20-1 and TRBJ1-5; 10 nucleotides line up with TRBD1. The junction had 8 bases not matched to a gene; V was cut back by 1 base and J by 2 bases. Germline V gene data show CDR1 as DFQATT and CDR2 as SNEGSKA (reference sequence). This CDR3 is built from 17 residues. CDR3 bases: TGCAGTGCTAGAGGCGGGACAGGGGTTCGGGGCAATCAGCCCCAGCATTTT. It yields the protein CSARGGTGVRGNQPQHF.

This clonotype was observed at least ten times. V usage is TRBV12-3 or TRBV12-4 and J usage is TRBJ1-2; TRBD1 might be the D (5 bases). This CDR3 region has 14 residues. The V gene lost 3 bases and the J gene lost 5 bases, with 13 bases spanning the gap. The CDR3 DNA reads TGTGCCAGCAGTTTGGGAGGGGACGATTATGGCTACACCTTC. It specifies CASSLGGDDYGYTF.

This chain connects TRBV5-1 to TRBJ1-2, with D hard to call. Trimming removed 0 bases from V and 0 bases from J, with 9 bases in between. Germline CDR1 and CDR2: SGHRS and YFSETQ. This CDR3 is 15 amino acids long. CDR3 in DNA: TGCGCCAGCAGCTTGGAATGGCCAGCTAACTATGGCTACACCTTC. Translation gives CASSLEWPANYGYTF.

Details on this clonotype: An end of the junction does not agree with germline; a read error may underlie this. The rearrangement links TRBV6-2 or TRBV6-3 to TRBJ1-1; 8 nucleotides agree with TRBD1. CDR3 length equals 13 residues. The germline gives CDR1 MNHEY, CDR2 SVGEGT. The DNA for the CDR3 is TGTGCCGGCAGGGGGCTCGGGGGCACTGAAGCTTTCTTT. Its translation: CAGRGLGGTEAFF.

This clonotype was counted between two and nine times. The chain uses TRBV9 and TRBJ1-1; 7 nucleotides agree with TRBD1. The CDR3 runs 15 residues. Losses at the gene ends were 0 bases for V and 3 bases for J; bases not matched to a gene: 5. Germline-derived CDR1 and CDR2 are SGDLS and YYNGEE. CDR3 protein: CASSVGGGSDTEAFF. DNA for the CDR3: TGTGCCAGCAGCGTAGGAGGGGGCTCGGACACTGAAGCTTTCTTT.

This CDR3 reads CASSVVSGANVLTF. The CDR3 DNA reads TGTGCCAGCAGTGTGGTCTCCGGGGCCAACGTCCTGACTTTC. The J gene is TRBJ2-6, the V gene TRBV12-3 or TRBV12-4; D is undetermined. CDR3 size: 14 residues. Trimming cost V 5 bases and J 4 bases, with 9 bases left between them.

The chain joins TRBV5-6 to TRBJ2-5; D could derive from TRBD1 or TRBD2 (5 bases each). The V end lost 4 bases, the J end lost 11 bases, and 15 bases lay between the germline ends. CDR3 size: 12 residues. Germline CDR1 and CDR2: SGHDT and YYEEEE. CDR3 region: CASSLGDGEQYF. CDR3 coding DNA: TGTGCCAGCAGCCTGGGGGACGGGGAGCAGTACTTC.

The chain recombines TRBV4-1 with TRBJ2-1, with a possible D match to TRBD2 (5 bases). Germline V lookup: CDR1 MGHRA, CDR2 YSYEKL. This CDR3 is 16 amino acids long. V shed 4 bases and J shed 9 bases, with 22 bases lying between them. The CDR3: CASSRPLADYYCEQFF. The CDR3, as DNA: TGCGCCAGCAGCCGACCGCTAGCCGATTACTACTGTGAGCAGTTCTTC.

This clonotype came up many times. The chain has TRBV12-3 or TRBV12-4 and TRBJ2-3; D is possibly TRBD2 (6 bases). CDR3 size: 13 residues. Trimming removed 6 bases from V and 5 bases from J, with 12 bases in between. The CDR3 DNA reads as TGTGCCAGCAGGAACGGACTACGAGATACGCAGTATTTT. Amino acid sequence: CASRNGLRDTQYF.

This clonotype came up a few times. The chain recombines TRBV11-1 with TRBJ1-1; 7 bases map to TRBD1. The V and J ends lost 4 bases and 4 bases, in that order; junction bases with no gene match: 18. The CDR3 loop spans 18 amino acids. CDR1 and CDR2 (germline): SGHAT, FQDESV (reference sequence). The CDR3, as DNA: TGTGCCAGCAGCTCCCGGGGAGGGGGCTCAATCAGGGGCACTGAAGCTTTCTTT. Translating gives CASSSRGGGSIRGTEAFF.

This clonotype was observed a handful of times. The rearrangement links TRBV28 to TRBJ2-3, with TRBD2 identical over 8 bases. V was pared by 6 bases and J by 1 base, with 9 bases of the junction left unmatched. CDR3 length equals 16 residues. Looked up from germline, CDR1 is MDHEN and CDR2 is SYDVKM. CDR3 bases: TGTGCCAGCAGGTTCCTAGCGCGGGGGGGCACAGATACGCAGTATTTT. Translated, it gives CASRFLARGGTDTQYF.

The genes are TRBV11-2 and TRBJ1-1, with D maybe TRBD1 (5 bases). The length of the CDR3 is 14 residues. V gave up 1 base and J gave up 7 bases, with 13 bases separating them. The V gene's germline CDR1 is SGHAT and CDR2 FQNNGV. DNA of the CDR3: TGTGCCAGCAGCTTAGGGGGGGGATGGAGTGAAGCTTTCTTT. As protein: CASSLGGGWSEAFF.

The sample holds many counts of this clonotype. The chain employs TRBV6-6 and TRBJ2-1; D uncertain. CDR1 is MNHNY and CDR2 is SVGAGI in the germline V gene (reference sequence). V shed 7 bases and J shed 8 bases, with 6 bases lying between them. This CDR3 region has 10 residues. CDR3 amino acids: CASIGDEQFF. The CDR3 DNA reads as TGTGCCAGCATCGGTGATGAGCAGTTCTTC.

The CDR3: CASSVGGGDTGELFF. The CDR3 nucleotides read TGTGCCAGCAGCGTGGGTGGGGGCGACACCGGGGAGCTGTTTTTT. This rearrangement joins TRBV9 to TRBJ2-2; D is possibly TRBD1 (6 bases). The CDR3 is 15 residues long. Germline V gene sequence: CDR1 SGDLS, CDR2 YYNGEE. The V end lost 2 bases, the J end lost 3 bases, and 11 bases lay between the germline ends. Variable domain in full (rest from reference TRBV9 and TRBJ2-2): DSGVTQTPKHLITATGQRVTLRCSPRSGDLSVYWYQQSLDQGLQFLIQYYNGEERAKGNILERFSAQQFPDLHSELNLSSLELGDSALYFCASSVGGGDTGELFFGEGSRLTVL.